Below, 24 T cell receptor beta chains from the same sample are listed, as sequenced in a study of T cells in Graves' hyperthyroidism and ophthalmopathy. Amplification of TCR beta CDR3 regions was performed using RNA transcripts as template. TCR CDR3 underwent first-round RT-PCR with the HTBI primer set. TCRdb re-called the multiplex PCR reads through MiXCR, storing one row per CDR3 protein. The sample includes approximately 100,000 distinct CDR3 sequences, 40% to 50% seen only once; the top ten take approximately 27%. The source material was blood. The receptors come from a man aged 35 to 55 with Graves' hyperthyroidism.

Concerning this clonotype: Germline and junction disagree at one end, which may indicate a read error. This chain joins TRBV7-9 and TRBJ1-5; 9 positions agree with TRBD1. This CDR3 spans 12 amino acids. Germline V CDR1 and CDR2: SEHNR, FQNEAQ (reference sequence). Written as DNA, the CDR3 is TGTGCCAGCAGCTTACCTGGACAGGGGAGTGATTTT. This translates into CASSLPGQGSDF.

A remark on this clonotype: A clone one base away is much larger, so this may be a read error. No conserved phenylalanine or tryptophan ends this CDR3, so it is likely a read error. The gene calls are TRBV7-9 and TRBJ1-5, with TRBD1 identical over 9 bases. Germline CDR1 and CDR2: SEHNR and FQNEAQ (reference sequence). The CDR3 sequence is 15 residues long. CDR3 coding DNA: TGCGCCAGCAGCCAAGGGACAGGGTTCAATCAGCCCCAGCATTCT. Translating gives CASSQGTGFNQPQHS.

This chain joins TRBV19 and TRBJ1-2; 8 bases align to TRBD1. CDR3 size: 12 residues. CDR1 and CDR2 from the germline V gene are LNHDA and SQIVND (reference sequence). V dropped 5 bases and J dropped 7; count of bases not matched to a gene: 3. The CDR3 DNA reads TGTGCCAGTAGTGTCGGACAGGGTGGCTACACCTTC. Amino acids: CASSVGQGGYTF.

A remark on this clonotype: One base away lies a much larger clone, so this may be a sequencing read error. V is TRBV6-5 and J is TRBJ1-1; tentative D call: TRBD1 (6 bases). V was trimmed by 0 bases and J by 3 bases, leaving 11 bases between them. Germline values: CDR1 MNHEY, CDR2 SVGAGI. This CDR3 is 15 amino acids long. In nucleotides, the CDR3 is TGTGCCAGCAGTTACTCGAGGAGGGGGTACACTGAAGCTTTCTTT. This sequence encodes CASSYSRRGYTEAFF.

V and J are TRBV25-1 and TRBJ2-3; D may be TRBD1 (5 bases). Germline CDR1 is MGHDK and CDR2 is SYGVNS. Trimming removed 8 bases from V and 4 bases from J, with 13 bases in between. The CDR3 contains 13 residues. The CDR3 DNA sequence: TGTGCCAGCGCCTTGGGGCAGGCAGATACGCAGTATTTT. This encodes CASALGQADTQYF.

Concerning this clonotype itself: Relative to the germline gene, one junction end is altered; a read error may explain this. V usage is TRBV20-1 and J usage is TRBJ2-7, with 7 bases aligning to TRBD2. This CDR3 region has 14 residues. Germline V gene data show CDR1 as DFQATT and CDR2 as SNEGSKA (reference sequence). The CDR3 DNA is TGCAGTACTACAAAAACTAGCGCGTCCTACGAGCACTACTTC. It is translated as CSTTKTSASYEHYF.

DNA of the CDR3: TGTGCCAGCAGTCCAACCAGACTAGCGGGAGTTTACGAGCAGTACTTC. Its protein is CASSPTRLAGVYEQYF. This rearrangement joins TRBV27 to TRBJ2-7; 12 nucleotides match TRBD2. V lost 5 bases and J lost 4; bases outside the gene matches: 9. CDR1 and CDR2 from the germline V gene are MNHEY and SMNVEV (reference sequence). CDR3 length: 16 amino acids.

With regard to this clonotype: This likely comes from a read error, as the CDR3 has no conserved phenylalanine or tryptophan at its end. CDR3 in DNA: TGTGCCAGCAACCTCGATGCTGGCTCCTACGATGAGCAGTTCTCC. This gives the protein CASNLDAGSYDEQFS. The chain carries TRBV2 and TRBJ2-1, with D unclear. The CDR3 runs 15 residues. The V gene's germline CDR1 is SNHLY and CDR2 FYNNEI.

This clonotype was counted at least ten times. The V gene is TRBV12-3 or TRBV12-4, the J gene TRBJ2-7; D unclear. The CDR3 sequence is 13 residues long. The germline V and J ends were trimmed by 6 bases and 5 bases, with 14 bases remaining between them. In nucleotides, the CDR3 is TGTGCCAGCAGGCGGACCACCCGGGACGAGCAGTACTTC. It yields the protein CASRRTTRDEQYF.

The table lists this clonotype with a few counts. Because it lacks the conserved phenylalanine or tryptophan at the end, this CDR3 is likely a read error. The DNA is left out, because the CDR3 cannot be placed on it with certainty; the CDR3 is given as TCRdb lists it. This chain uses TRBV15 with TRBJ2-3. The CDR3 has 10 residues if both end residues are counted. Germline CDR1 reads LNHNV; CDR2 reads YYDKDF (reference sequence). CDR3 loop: CATSRDPQDL.

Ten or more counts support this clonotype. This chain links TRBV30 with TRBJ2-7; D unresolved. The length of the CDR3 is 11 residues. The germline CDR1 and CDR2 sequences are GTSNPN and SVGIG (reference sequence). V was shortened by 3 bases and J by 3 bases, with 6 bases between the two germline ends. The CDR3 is CAWRSVYEQYF. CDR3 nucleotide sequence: TGTGCCTGGAGGAGTGTCTACGAGCAGTACTTC.

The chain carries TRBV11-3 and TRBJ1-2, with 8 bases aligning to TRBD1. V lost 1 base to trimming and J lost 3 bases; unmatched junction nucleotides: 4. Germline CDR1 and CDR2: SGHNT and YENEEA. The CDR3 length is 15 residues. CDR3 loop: CASSLGQTGDYGYTF. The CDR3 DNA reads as TGTGCCAGCAGCTTAGGACAGACAGGGGACTATGGCTACACCTTC.

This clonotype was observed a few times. The CDR3 DNA reads TGTGCTAGTGGCCCGGGACAGGGGGCTCGGAATGAGCAGTTCTTC. This translates into CASGPGQGARNEQFF. The chain carries TRBV12-5 and TRBJ2-1; 12 bases map to TRBD1. The V and J ends lost 6 bases and 7 bases, in that order; junction bases with no gene match: 7. CDR1 and CDR2 (germline): LGHNT, FRNRAP. The CDR3 has 15 residues.

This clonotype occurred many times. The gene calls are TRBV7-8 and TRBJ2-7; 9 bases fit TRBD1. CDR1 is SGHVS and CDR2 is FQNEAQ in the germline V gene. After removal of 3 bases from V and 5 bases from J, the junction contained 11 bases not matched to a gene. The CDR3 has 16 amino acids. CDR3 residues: CASSFPLGTGFHEQYF. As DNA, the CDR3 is TGTGCCAGCAGCTTCCCTCTCGGGACAGGGTTCCACGAGCAGTACTTC.

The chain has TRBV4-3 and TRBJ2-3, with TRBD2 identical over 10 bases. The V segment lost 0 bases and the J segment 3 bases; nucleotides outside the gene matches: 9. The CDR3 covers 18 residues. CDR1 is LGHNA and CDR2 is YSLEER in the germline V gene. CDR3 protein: CASSQDIAGGSRTDTQYF. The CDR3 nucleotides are TGCGCCAGCAGCCAAGATATAGCGGGAGGTTCTAGGACAGATACGCAGTATTTT.

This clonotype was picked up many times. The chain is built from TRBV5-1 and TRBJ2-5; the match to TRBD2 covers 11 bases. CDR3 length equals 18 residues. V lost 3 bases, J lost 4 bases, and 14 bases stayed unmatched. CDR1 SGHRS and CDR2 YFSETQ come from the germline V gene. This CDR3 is CASSSLGSLAGGRETQYF. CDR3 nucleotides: TGCGCCAGCAGCTCGCTTGGGAGTTTAGCGGGAGGGCGAGAGACCCAGTACTTC.

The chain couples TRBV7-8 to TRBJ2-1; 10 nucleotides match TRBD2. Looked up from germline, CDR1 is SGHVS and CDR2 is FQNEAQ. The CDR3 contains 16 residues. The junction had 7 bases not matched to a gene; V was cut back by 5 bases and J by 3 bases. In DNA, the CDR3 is TGTGCCAGCAGCCCATCTCGGACTAGCGGCTACAATGAGCAGTTCTTC. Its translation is CASSPSRTSGYNEQFF.

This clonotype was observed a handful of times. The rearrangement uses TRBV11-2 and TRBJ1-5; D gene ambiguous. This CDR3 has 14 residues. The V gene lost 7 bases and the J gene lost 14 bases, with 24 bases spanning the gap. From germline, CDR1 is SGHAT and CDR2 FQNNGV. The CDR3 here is CASTEAGRETYEHF. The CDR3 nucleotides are TGTGCCAGCACCGAGGCAGGACGGGAAACCTACGAGCATTTT. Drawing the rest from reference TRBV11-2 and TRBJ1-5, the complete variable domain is EAGVAQSPRYKIIEKRQSVAFWCNPISGHATLYWYQQILGQGPKLLIQFQNNGVVDDSQLPKDRFSAERLKGVDSTLKIQPAKLEDSAVYLCASTEAGRETYEHFGDGTRLSIL.

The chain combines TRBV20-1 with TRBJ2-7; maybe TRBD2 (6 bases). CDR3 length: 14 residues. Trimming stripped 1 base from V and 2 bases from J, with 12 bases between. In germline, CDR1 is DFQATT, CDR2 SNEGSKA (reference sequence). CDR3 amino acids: CSARVPGLTYEQYF. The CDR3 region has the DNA TGCAGTGCTAGAGTTCCGGGACTTACCTACGAGCAGTACTTC.

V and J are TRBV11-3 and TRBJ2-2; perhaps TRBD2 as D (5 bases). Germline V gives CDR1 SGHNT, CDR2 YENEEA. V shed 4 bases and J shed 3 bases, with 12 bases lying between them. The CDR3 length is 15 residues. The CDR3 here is CASSSLLDYTGELFF. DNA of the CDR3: TGTGCCAGCAGCTCTTTACTAGACTACACCGGGGAGCTGTTTTTT.

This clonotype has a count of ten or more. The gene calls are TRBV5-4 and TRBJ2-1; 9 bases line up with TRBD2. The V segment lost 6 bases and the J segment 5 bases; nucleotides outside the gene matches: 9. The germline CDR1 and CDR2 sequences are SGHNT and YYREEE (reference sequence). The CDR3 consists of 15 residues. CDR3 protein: CASTAGTSWHNEQFF. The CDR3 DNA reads TGTGCCAGCACCGCCGGGACTAGCTGGCACAATGAGCAGTTCTTC.

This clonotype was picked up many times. In DNA, the CDR3 is TGTGCCAGCAGCTTATACTCGAACACCGGGGAGCTGTTTTTT. Its protein product is CASSLYSNTGELFF. The gene calls are TRBV7-9 and TRBJ2-2; no firm D call. V gave up 2 bases and J gave up 0 bases, with 4 bases separating them. CDR1 is SEHNR and CDR2 is FQNEAQ in the germline V gene (reference sequence). The CDR3 sequence is 14 residues long.

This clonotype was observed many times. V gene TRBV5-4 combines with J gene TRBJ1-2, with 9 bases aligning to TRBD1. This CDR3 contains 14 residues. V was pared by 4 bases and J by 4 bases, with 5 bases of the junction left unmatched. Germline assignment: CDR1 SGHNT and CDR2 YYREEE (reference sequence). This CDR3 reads CASSMDRGGYGYTF. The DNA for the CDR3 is TGTGCCAGCAGCATGGACAGGGGTGGCTATGGCTACACCTTC. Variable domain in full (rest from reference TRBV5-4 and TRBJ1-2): ETGVTQSPTHLIKTRGQQVTLRCSSQSGHNTVSWYQQALGQGPQFIFQYYREEENGRGNFPPRFSGLQFPNYSSELNVNALELDDSALYLCASSMDRGGYGYTFGSGTRLTVV.

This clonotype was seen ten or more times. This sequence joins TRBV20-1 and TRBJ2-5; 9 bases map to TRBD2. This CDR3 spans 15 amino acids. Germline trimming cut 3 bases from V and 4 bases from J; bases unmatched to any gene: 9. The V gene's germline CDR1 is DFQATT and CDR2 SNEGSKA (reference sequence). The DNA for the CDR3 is TGCAGTGCTAGTTCCGCCGGCGGGGGGGCAGAGACCCAGTACTTC. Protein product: CSASSAGGGAETQYF.